What follows are 21 T cell receptor beta chains derived from one specimen sequenced in a study of blood T cell repertoires in COVID-19. Method: immunoSEQ multiplex PCR; TCRdb's copy keeps in-frame clones and lacks some. Altogether approximately 170,000 clones are present, around four fifths being singletons, with the ten largest covering 10% to 15%. Sequencing input: peripheral blood. These TCRs come from a man between 70 and 80 years old who had recovered from COVID-19.

As DNA, the CDR3 is TGCAGCGGACGGACAGGGGAGGCCGAGCAGTACTTC. Its translation is CSGRTGEAEQYF. V is TRBV29-1 and J is TRBJ2-7; TRBD1 matches at 9 bases. V trimming: 7 bases; J trimming: 6 bases; junction bases outside the gene matches: 7. Per germline, CDR1 SQVTM and CDR2 ANQGSEA. The length of the CDR3 is 12 residues.

The chain carries TRBV6-5 and TRBJ2-5; D not certain. Germline loops: CDR1 MNHEY, CDR2 SVGAGI. This CDR3 has 14 residues. Trimming shortened V by 2 bases and J by 2 bases, and 9 bases separated the two germline ends. The chain's CDR3 is CASSYGLTQETQYF. The CDR3 DNA sequence: TGTGCCAGCAGTTACGGGCTTACACAAGAGACCCAGTACTTC.

The V call is TRBV7-8, the J call TRBJ1-5; 7 bases map to TRBD1. The CDR3 sequence is 14 residues long. V shed 3 bases, J shed 3 bases, and the junction held 2 bases outside the gene matches. Germline values: CDR1 SGHVS, CDR2 FQNEAQ. DNA of the CDR3: TGTGCCAGCAGCTTCCAGGGGGACAATCAGCCCCAGCATTTT. Its translation: CASSFQGDNQPQHF.

J is TRBJ2-5 and V is TRBV11-2; 9 nucleotides agree with TRBD1. The junction had 6 bases not matched to a gene; V was cut back by 2 bases and J by 2 bases. The length of the CDR3 is 16 residues. The germline V gene encodes CDR1 SGHAT and CDR2 FQNNGV. CDR3 protein: CASSLWGQGGQETQYF. DNA of the CDR3: TGTGCCAGCAGCTTATGGGGACAGGGAGGGCAAGAGACCCAGTACTTC. Together with reference TRBV11-2 and TRBJ2-5, the CDR3 gives the full variable domain: EAGVAQSPRYKIIEKRQSVAFWCNPISGHATLYWYQQILGQGPKLLIQFQNNGVVDDSQLPKDRFSAERLKGVDSTLKIQPAKLEDSAVYLCASSLWGQGGQETQYFGPGTRLLVL.

The sample holds one count of this clone. The chain joins TRBV7-9 to TRBJ2-1; TRBD1 might be the D (6 bases). The CDR3 contains 17 residues. Germline CDR1 is SEHNR and CDR2 is FQNEAQ (reference sequence). V lost 11 bases and J lost 4, with 27 bases in between. The CDR3 sequence: CALEGTREELLYNEQFF. CDR3 nucleotide sequence: TGTGCCCTAGAGGGGACACGAGAGGAACTACTGTACAATGAGCAGTTCTTC.

The chain carries TRBV6-5 and TRBJ2-1; perhaps TRBD2 as D (6 bases). The CDR3 spans 14 residues. The V gene's germline CDR1 is MNHEY and CDR2 SVGAGI. Trimming stripped 6 bases from V and 0 bases from J, with 9 bases between. Written as DNA, the CDR3 is TGTGCCAGCAGAGGGAGGAGCTCCTACAATGAGCAGTTCTTC. Translation gives CASRGRSSYNEQFF.

The V call is TRBV3-1 (or the pseudogene TRBV3-2), the J call TRBJ2-3; 13 bases agree with TRBD2. The CDR3 consists of 20 residues. The V segment lost 5 bases and the J segment 3 bases; nucleotides outside the gene matches: 17. Germline lookup yields CDR1 LGHDT and CDR2 YNNKEL (reference sequence). The CDR3 loop reads CASSSRLAGGKSAVTDTQYF. CDR3 sequence (DNA): TGTGCCAGCAGCTCACGACTAGCGGGAGGAAAATCCGCGGTAACAGATACGCAGTATTTT.

This clone was counted only a few times. The chain couples TRBV5-6 to TRBJ2-7; 7 nucleotides align to TRBD1. The junction had 2 bases not matched to a gene; V was cut back by 0 bases and J by 2 bases. The CDR3 spans 14 residues. Per germline, CDR1 SGHDT and CDR2 YYEEEE. CDR3 residues: CASSLGQGPYEQYF. The CDR3 DNA follows: TGTGCCAGCAGCTTGGGACAGGGACCCTACGAGCAGTACTTC.

The gene calls are TRBV20-1 and TRBJ2-2; D remains unclear. This CDR3 contains 13 residues. Deletions cut 3 bases from V and 2 bases from J, with 7 bases between. Germline CDR1 is DFQATT and CDR2 is SNEGSKA (reference sequence). The CDR3 sequence: CSASPGNTGELFF. In DNA, the CDR3 is TGCAGTGCTAGTCCAGGAAACACCGGGGAGCTGTTTTTT.

The chain carries TRBV5-1 and TRBJ2-3, with 14 bases lining up with TRBD2. V shed 3 bases and J 0 bases; nucleotides not matched to a gene: 3. Germline V gene lookup returns CDR1 SGHRS and CDR2 YFSETQ. There are 17 residues in the CDR3. The CDR3 DNA reads TGCGCCAGCAGCTCGGGACTAGCGGGGGCTAGCACAGATACGCAGTATTTT. Its translation is CASSSGLAGASTDTQYF.

The chain joins TRBV3-1 (or the pseudogene TRBV3-2) to TRBJ2-2, with D tentatively TRBD1 (6 bases). Deletions cut 6 bases from V and 2 bases from J, with 7 bases between. The length of the CDR3 is 13 residues. Germline values: CDR1 LGHDT, CDR2 YNNKEL (reference sequence). The DNA for the CDR3 is TGTGCCAGCAGGGGACAAAACACCGGGGAGCTGTTTTTT. Residues: CASRGQNTGELFF.

This chain uses TRBV28 with TRBJ2-7; D may be TRBD2 (6 bases). Germline loops: CDR1 MDHEN, CDR2 SYDVKM. The CDR3 is 14 residues long. The ends were cut back, 3 bases at V and 3 bases at J, with 12 bases in the middle. DNA for the CDR3: TGTGCCAGCAGTTTGATGGGGGGTATCTACGAGCAGTACTTC. This codes for CASSLMGGIYEQYF.

The sample holds one count of this clone. The chain is built from TRBV5-6 and TRBJ1-1, with D possibly TRBD1 on 5 matching bases. This CDR3 has 15 residues. The V gene's germline CDR1 is SGHDT and CDR2 YYEEEE. Between the trimmed V and J ends, which lost 4 bases and 2 bases, there was a span of 15 bases. For the CDR3, the DNA is TGTGCCAGCAGCGCGGGACCGAGAACAAACACTGAAGCTTTCTTT. Translating gives CASSAGPRTNTEAFF.

V and J are TRBV11-3 and TRBJ2-5, with 12 bases matching TRBD2. Germline V gene lookup returns CDR1 SGHNT and CDR2 YENEEA. CDR3 length: 16 amino acids. V shed 1 base and J 4 bases; nucleotides not matched to a gene: 4. CDR3 residues: CASSLGLAGVRETQYF. CDR3 DNA: TGTGCCAGCAGCTTAGGACTAGCGGGAGTTCGAGAGACCCAGTACTTC.

The CDR3 bases are TGCGCCAGCAGCCACGATTCGGGGACAGGGAAAAAGGGCTACACCTTC. This codes for CASSHDSGTGKKGYTF. The chain is built from TRBV4-1 and TRBJ1-2; the match to TRBD1 covers 9 bases. Germline CDR1 and CDR2: MGHRA and YSYEKL. V dropped 3 bases and J dropped 8; count of bases not matched to a gene: 13. The CDR3 is made up of 16 amino acids.

The chain has TRBV7-2 and TRBJ2-3; 11 nucleotides align to TRBD2. J gave up 0 bases and V 5 bases, and 4 bases lay outside the gene matches. Per germline, CDR1 SGHTA and CDR2 FQGNSA. This CDR3 region has 16 residues. CDR3 residues: CASSGLAGGSTDTQYF. The CDR3 nucleotides are TGTGCCAGCAGCGGTCTAGCGGGAGGAAGCACAGATACGCAGTATTTT.

This sequence joins TRBV9 and TRBJ1-4; perhaps TRBD1 as D (6 bases). CDR1 is SGDLS and CDR2 is YYNGEE in the germline V gene. The CDR3 extends over 16 amino acids. Trimming shortened V by 3 bases and J by 0 bases, and 12 bases separated the two germline ends. CDR3 bases: TGTGCCAGCAGCGCCGCAGGGGATGCAACTAATGAAAAACTGTTTTTT. Residues: CASSAAGDATNEKLFF.

As concerns this clone: The sample holds other DNA sequences that translate to the same CDR3. The chain is built from TRBV18 and TRBJ2-1, with D unresolved. Germline V CDR1 and CDR2: KGHSH, LQKENI. This CDR3 has 15 residues. The V end lost 0 bases, the J end lost 7 bases, and 13 bases lay between the germline ends. The CDR3 loop is CASSPPGGLGNEQFF. The CDR3 DNA sequence: TGTGCCAGCTCACCACCCGGCGGCCTCGGGAATGAGCAGTTCTTC.

The J gene is TRBJ2-6, the V gene TRBV28; 8 bases match TRBD1. Trimming took 8 bases from V and 4 from J; bases not matched to a gene: 10. This CDR3 contains 16 residues. CDR1 is MDHEN, CDR2 SYDVKM, per germline. CDR3 coding DNA: TGTGCCAGCTTTTCTCAGGGGGCGGCGGGGGCCAACGTCCTGACTTTC. Its translation: CASFSQGAAGANVLTF. Based on the CDR3 plus reference TRBV28 and TRBJ2-6, the full variable domain is DVKVTQSSRYLVKRTGEKVFLECVQDMDHENMFWYRQDPGLGLRLIYFSYDVKMKEKGDIPEGYSVSREKKERFSLILESASTNQTSMYLCASFSQGAAGANVLTFGAGSRLTVL.

The chain combines TRBV5-1 with TRBJ2-1, with 11 bases lining up with TRBD2. The CDR3 runs 17 residues. The germline V gene encodes CDR1 SGHRS and CDR2 YFSETQ. J was trimmed by 4 bases and V by 0 bases; bases with no gene match: 6. CDR3 amino acids: CASSLDSGLAVYNEQFF. The CDR3 nucleotides read TGCGCCAGCAGCTTGGACTCGGGACTAGCGGTATACAATGAGCAGTTCTTC.

The rearrangement joins TRBV7-2 to TRBJ1-2; 10 bases align to TRBD1. CDR3 size: 14 residues. V shed 4 bases and J 7 bases; nucleotides not matched to a gene: 6. Per the germline V gene, CDR1 is SGHTA and CDR2 is FQGNSA. CDR3 sequence: CASSSGQGPSGYTF. The CDR3 nucleotides are TGTGCCAGCAGCTCGGGACAGGGGCCGAGTGGCTACACCTTC.